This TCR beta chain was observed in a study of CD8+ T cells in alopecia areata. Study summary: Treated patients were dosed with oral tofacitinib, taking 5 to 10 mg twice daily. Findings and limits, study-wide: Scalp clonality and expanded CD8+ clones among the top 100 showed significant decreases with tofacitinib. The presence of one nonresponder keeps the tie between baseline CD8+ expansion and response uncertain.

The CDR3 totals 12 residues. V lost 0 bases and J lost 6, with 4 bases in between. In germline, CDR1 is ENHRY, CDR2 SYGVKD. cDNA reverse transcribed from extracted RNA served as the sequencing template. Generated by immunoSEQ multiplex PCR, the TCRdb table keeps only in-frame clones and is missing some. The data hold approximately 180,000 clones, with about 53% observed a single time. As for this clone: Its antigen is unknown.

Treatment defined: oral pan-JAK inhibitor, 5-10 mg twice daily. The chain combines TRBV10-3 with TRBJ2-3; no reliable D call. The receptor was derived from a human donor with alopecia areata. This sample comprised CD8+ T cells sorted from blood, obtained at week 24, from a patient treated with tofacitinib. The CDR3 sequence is CAISESVDTQYF. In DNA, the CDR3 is TGTGCCATCAGTGAGTCAGTTGATACGCAGTATTTT.